The present T cell receptor (beta chain) was sequenced within a study of cytomegalovirus exposure and HLA in healthy donors. Germline CDR1 reads SGHTS; CDR2 reads YDEGEE. This CDR3 comprises 16 residues. V dropped 0 bases and J dropped 4 bases, with 14 bases sitting between them. The PCR was carried out with 60 Vbeta primers and 13 Jbeta primers. Using immunoSEQ multiplex PCR, the repertoire was profiled, and TCRdb retains in-frame clones only, with some absent. Of roughly 100,000 clones in the sample, 70% to 85% are singletons; the top ten hold about 5.4%. Findings and caveats of the study: Diagnosis of cytomegalovirus status made by the classifier reportedly showed high specificity and sensitivity. Looking again later, the authors saw that most CMV-associated TCR beta chains seemed HLA-restricted. Earlier analysis found most TCR beta V segments productive about 87% or about 30% of the time. Later analysis placed DRB1 highest and HLA-C lowest in TCR association rates, which differed by HLA locus.

Notes on this clone: Its target is unknown.

The sequenced sample was PBMCs. This TCR was recovered from a woman under 30 in good health and CMV-seropositive. V usage is TRBV5-8 and J usage is TRBJ1-5; possibly TRBD1 for D (6 bases). CDR3 bases: TGTGCCAGCAGCTTGGGGACAGCAGTGCCGAATCAGCCCCAGCATTTT. As protein: CASSLGTAVPNQPQHF.